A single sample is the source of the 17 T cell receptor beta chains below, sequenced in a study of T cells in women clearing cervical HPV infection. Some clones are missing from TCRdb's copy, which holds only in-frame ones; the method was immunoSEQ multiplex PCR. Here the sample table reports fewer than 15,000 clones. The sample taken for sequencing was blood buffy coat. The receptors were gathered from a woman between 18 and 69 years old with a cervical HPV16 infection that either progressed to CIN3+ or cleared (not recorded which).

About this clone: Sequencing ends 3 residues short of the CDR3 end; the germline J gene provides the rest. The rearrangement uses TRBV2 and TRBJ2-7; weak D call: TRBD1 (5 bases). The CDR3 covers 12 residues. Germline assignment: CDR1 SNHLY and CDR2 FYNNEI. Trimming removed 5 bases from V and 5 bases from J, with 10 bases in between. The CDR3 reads CASSTGHNEQYF. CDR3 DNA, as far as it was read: TGTGCCAGCAGTACCGGACACAACGAG.

The CDR3 spells CASSFATRNYEQYF. The DNA read from the CDR3 is TGTGCCAGCAGCTTCGCGACTAGAAACTACGAG. The chain employs TRBV5-4 and TRBJ2-7, with TRBD2 as a possible D gene (6 bases). Read data end 3 residues before the CDR3 end; the end is taken from the germline J gene. Germline CDR1 is SGHNT and CDR2 is YYREEE (reference sequence). Between the trimmed V and J ends, which lost 2 bases and 3 bases, there was a span of 12 bases. The CDR3 length is 14 residues.

The CDR3 loop reads CAISVSAVRLGYTF. The CDR3 bases that were read are TGTGCCATCAGTGTTTCTGCCGTGCGGCTTGGC. J is TRBJ1-2 and V is TRBV10-3; D gene unclear. Read data end 3 residues before the CDR3 end; the end is taken from the germline J gene. Germline-derived CDR1 and CDR2 are ENHRY and SYGVKD. This CDR3 region has 14 residues. Trimming took off 4 bases at V and 7 bases at J, with 16 bases between the two ends.

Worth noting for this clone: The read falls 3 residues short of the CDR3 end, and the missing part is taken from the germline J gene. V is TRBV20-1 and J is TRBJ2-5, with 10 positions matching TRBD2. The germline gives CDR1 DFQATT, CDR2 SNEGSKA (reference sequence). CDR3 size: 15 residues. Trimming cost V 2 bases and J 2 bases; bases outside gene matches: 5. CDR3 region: CSARLAGVQQETQYF. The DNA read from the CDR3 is TGCAGTGCTAGACTAGCGGGGGTCCAACAAGAGACC.

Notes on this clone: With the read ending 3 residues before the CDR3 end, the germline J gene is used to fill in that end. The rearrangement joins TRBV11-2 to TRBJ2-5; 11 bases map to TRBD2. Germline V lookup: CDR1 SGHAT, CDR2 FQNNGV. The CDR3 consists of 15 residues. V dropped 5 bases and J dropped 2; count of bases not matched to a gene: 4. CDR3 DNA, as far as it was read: TGTGCCAGCAGCACTAGCGGGGGAAAACAAGAGACC. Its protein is CASSTSGGKQET. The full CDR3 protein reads CASSTSGGKQETQYF. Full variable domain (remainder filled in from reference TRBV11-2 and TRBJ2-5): EAGVAQSPRYKIIEKRQSVAFWCNPISGHATLYWYQQILGQGPKLLIQFQNNGVVDDSQLPKDRFSAERLKGVDSTLKIQPAKLEDSAVYLCASSTSGGKQETQYFGPGTRLLVL.

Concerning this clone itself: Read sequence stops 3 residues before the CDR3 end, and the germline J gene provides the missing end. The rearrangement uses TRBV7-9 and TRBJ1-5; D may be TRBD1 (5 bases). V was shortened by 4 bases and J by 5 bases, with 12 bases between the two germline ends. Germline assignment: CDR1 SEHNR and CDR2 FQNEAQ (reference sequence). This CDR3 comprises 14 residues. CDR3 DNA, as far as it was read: TGTGCCAGCAGCTCGGGGGGGGTAGATCAGCCC. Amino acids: CASSSGGVDQP. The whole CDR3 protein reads CASSSGGVDQPQHF.

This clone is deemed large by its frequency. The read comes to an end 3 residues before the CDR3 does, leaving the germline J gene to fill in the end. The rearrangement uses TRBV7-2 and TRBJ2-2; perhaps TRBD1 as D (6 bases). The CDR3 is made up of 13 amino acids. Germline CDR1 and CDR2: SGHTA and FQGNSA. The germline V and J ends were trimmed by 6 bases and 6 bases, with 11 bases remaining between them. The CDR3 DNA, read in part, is TGTGCCAGCAGGACAGGTCTAGCCGGGGAG. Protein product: CASRTGLAGE. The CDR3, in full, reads CASRTGLAGELFF.

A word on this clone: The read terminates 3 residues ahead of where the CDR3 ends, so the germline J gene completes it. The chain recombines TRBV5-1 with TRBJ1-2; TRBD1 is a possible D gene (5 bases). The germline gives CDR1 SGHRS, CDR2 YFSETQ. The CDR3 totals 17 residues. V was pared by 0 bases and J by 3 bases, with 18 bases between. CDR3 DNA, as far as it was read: TGCGCCAGCAGCTTGGAAGGGGTTGCGACTCGGGACTATGGC. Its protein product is CASSLEGVATRDYG. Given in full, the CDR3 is CASSLEGVATRDYGYTF. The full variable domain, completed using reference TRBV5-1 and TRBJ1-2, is KAGVTQTPRYLIKTRGQQVTLSCSPISGHRSVSWYQQTPGQGLQFLFEYFSETQRNKGNFPGRFSGRQFSNSRSEMNVSTLELGDSALYLCASSLEGVATRDYGYTFGSGTRLTVV.

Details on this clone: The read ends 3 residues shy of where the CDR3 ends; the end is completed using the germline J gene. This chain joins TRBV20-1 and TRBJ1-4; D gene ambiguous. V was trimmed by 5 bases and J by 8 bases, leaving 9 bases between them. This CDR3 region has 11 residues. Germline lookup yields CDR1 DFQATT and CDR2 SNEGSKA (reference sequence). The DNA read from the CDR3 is TGCAGTGCTTCCGCGCGGGAAAAA. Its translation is CSASAREK. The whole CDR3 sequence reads CSASAREKLFF.

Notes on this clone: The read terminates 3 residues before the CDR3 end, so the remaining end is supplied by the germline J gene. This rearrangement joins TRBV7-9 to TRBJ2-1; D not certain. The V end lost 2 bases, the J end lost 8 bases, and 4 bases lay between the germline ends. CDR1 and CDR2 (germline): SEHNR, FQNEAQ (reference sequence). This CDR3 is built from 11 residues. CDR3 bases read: TGTGCCAGCAGCTTAATCGATGAG. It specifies CASSLIDE. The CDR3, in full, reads CASSLIDEQFF.

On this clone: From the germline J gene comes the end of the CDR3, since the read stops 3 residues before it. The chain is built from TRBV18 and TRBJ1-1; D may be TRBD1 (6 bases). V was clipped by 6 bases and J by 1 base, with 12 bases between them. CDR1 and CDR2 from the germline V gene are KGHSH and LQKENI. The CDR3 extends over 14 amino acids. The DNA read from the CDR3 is TGTGCCAGCTCGCCGACAGGTTCGAACACTGAA. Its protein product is CASSPTGSNTE. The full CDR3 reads CASSPTGSNTEAFF.

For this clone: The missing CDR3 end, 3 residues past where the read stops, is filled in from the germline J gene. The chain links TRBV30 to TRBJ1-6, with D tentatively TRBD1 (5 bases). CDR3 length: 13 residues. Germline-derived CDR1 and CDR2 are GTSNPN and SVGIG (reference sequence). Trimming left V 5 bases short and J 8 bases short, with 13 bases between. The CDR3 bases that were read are TGTGCCTGGGCGGGGGGAATTGATTCACCC. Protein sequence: CAWAGGIDSP. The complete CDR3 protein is CAWAGGIDSPLHF. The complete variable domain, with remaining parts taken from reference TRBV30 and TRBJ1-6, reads SQTIHQWPATLVQPVGSPLSLECTVEGTSNPNLYWYRQAAGRGLQLLFYSVGIGQISSEVPQNLSASRPQDRQFILSSKKLLLSDSGFYLCAWAGGIDSPLHFGNGTRLTVT.

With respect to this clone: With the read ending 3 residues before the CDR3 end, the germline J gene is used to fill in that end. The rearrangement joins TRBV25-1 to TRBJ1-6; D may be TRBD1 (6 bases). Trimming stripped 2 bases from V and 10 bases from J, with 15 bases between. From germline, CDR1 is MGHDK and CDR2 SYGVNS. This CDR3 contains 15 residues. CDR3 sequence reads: CASSETPGDSSPLHF. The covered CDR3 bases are TGTGCCAGCAGTGAAACGCCAGGGGATTCATCACCC.

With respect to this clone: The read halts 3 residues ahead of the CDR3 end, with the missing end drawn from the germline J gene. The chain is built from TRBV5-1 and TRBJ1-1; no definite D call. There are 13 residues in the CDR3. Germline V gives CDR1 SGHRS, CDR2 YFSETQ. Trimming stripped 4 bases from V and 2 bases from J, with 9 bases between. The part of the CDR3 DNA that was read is TGCGCCAGCAGCGGTAGCCGTAACACTGAA. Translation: CASSGSRNTE. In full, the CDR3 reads CASSGSRNTEAFF. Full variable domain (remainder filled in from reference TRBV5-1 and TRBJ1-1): KAGVTQTPRYLIKTRGQQVTLSCSPISGHRSVSWYQQTPGQGLQFLFEYFSETQRNKGNFPGRFSGRQFSNSRSEMNVSTLELGDSALYLCASSGSRNTEAFFGQGTRLTVV.

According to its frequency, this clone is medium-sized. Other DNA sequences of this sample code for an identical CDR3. The sequenced part of the CDR3 DNA is TGTGCCAGCTCACCCAGTGGGCCTCCCTATAATTCACCC. It codes for CASSPSGPPYNSP. The CDR3 in full is CASSPSGPPYNSPLHF. J is TRBJ1-6 and V is TRBV18; D gene unclear. The CDR3 goes on 3 residues after the read ends, and that part is filled in from the germline J gene. The V gene lost 3 bases and the J gene lost 2 bases, with 11 bases spanning the gap. The CDR3 is 16 residues long. Germline CDR1 and CDR2: KGHSH and LQKENI.

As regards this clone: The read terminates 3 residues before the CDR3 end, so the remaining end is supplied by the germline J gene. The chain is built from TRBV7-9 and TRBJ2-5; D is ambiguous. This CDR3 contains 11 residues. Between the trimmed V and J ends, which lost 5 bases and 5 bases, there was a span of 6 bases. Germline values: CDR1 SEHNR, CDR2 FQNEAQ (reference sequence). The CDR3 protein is CASSPLETQYF. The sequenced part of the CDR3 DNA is TGTGCCAGCAGCCCACTGGAGACC. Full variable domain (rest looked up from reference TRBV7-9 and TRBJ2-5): DTGVSQNPRHKITKRGQNVTFRCDPISEHNRLYWYRQTLGQGPEFLTYFQNEAQLEKSRLLSDRFSAERPKGSFSTLEIQRTEQGDSAMYLCASSPLETQYFGPGTRLLVL.

CDR3 DNA (partial): TGTGCCAGCTCACCTCCTCTCCAGGGTACCGGGGAG. As protein: CASSPPLQGTGE. In full, the CDR3 is CASSPPLQGTGELFF. The gene calls are TRBV18 and TRBJ2-2; perhaps TRBD1 as D (5 bases). The read finishes 3 residues shy of the CDR3 end, and the germline J gene is used to complete it. V was trimmed by 3 bases and J by 5 bases, leaving 13 bases between them. Germline V gene lookup returns CDR1 KGHSH and CDR2 LQKENI. The CDR3 has 15 residues.